These 32 T cell receptor beta chains came from one sample sequenced in a study of PD-1 blockade in classical Hodgkin lymphoma. Profiling relied on immunoSEQ multiplex PCR, and the TCRdb table lists in-frame clones only, not all of them. The sample has about 93,000 clones, around four fifths seen once. This sample's time point: cycle 4 day 1 (C4D1), after more than five weeks of nivolumab. Each patient's relapse followed autologous stem cell transplantation, and brentuximab vedotin exposure varied. This material consisted of peripheral blood mononuclear cells (PBMCs), taken before the fourth cycle of nivolumab. These receptors all stem from a human donor with classical Hodgkin lymphoma.

This clone has more than one count but fewer than ten. The V call is TRBV18, the J call TRBJ1-5, with D possibly TRBD1 on 5 matching bases. The CDR3 is made up of 17 amino acids. V was trimmed by 3 bases and J by 1 base, leaving 16 bases between them. CDR1 and CDR2 from the germline V gene are KGHSH and LQKENI. The CDR3 spells CASSPPGGAGSNQPQHF. CDR3 DNA: TGTGCCAGCTCACCTCCGGGCGGGGCAGGGAGCAATCAGCCCCAGCATTTT. Variable domain in full (rest from reference TRBV18 and TRBJ1-5): NAGVMQNPRHLVRRRGQEARLRCSPMKGHSHVYWYRQLPEEGLKFMVYLQKENIIDESGMPKERFSAEFPKEGPSILRIQQVVRGDSAAYFCASSPPGGAGSNQPQHFGDGTRLSIL.

This chain joins TRBV5-1 and TRBJ1-3; TRBD1 agrees at 10 bases. This CDR3 has 14 residues. In germline, CDR1 is SGHRS, CDR2 YFSETQ. With V trimmed by 3 bases and J by 7 bases, 4 bases remained unmatched. The CDR3 loop reads CASSSDRGSNTIYF. The DNA of the CDR3 is TGCGCCAGCAGCTCGGACAGGGGGTCGAACACCATATATTTT.

The chain employs TRBV2 and TRBJ1-2; D ambiguous. V lost 10 bases and J lost 7, with 16 bases in between. This CDR3 has 12 residues. Germline-derived CDR1 and CDR2 are SNHLY and FYNNEI. Written as DNA, the CDR3 is TGTGCCACCGAGGAGGGCGAGGGTGGCTACACCTTC. This gives the protein CATEEGEGGYTF. Using reference TRBV2 and TRBJ1-2 for the parts outside the CDR3, the full variable domain is EPEVTQTPSHQVTQMGQEVILRCVPISNHLYFYWYRQILGQKVEFLVSFYNNEISEKSEIFDDQFSVERPDGSNFTLKIRSTKLEDSAMYFCATEEGEGGYTFGSGTRLTVV.

A few counts support this clone. The rearrangement links TRBV19 to TRBJ2-4; D may be TRBD2 (5 bases). This CDR3 comprises 13 residues. V dropped 9 bases and J dropped 9 bases, with 18 bases sitting between them. Germline V gene data show CDR1 as LNHDA and CDR2 as SQIVND (reference sequence). The CDR3 sequence is CASASREFSIQYF. CDR3 sequence (DNA): TGTGCCAGCGCTTCTCGGGAATTTAGCATTCAGTACTTC.

This chain joins TRBV5-6 and TRBJ1-2; maybe TRBD1 (5 bases). V gave up 5 bases and J gave up 8 bases, with 16 bases separating them. CDR1 and CDR2 from the germline V gene are SGHDT and YYEEEE. The CDR3 totals 13 residues. The CDR3 sequence: CASSLRAGNGYTF. The CDR3 bases are TGTGCCAGCAGTCTCAGGGCAGGGAACGGCTACACCTTC.

This sequence joins TRBV5-1 and TRBJ2-5; 10 positions match TRBD2. The CDR3 loop spans 14 amino acids. Germline V lookup: CDR1 SGHRS, CDR2 YFSETQ. Trimming removed 6 bases from V and 5 bases from J; junction bases left unmatched: 7. The CDR3 region has the DNA TGCGCCAGCACTTCTAGCGGGGGCATGGAGACCCAGTACTTC. It is translated as CASTSSGGMETQYF.

V gene TRBV6-6 combines with J gene TRBJ2-5; 8 bases are a match to TRBD2. The CDR3 has 15 residues. CDR1 is MNHNY, CDR2 SVGAGI, per germline (reference sequence). The V and J ends lost 7 bases and 7 bases, in that order; junction bases with no gene match: 14. The CDR3 region is CASTSSEGGGWTQYF. Written as DNA, the CDR3 is TGTGCCAGCACCTCATCGGAGGGCGGGGGGTGGACCCAGTACTTC.

The chain links TRBV6-5 to TRBJ1-2, with a possible D match to TRBD1 (5 bases). This CDR3 has 14 residues. CDR1 is MNHEY and CDR2 is SVGAGI in the germline V gene. V lost 5 bases and J 2 bases, leaving 12 bases between the germline ends. The CDR3 is CASSPSGLNYGYTF. The CDR3 DNA is TGTGCCAGCAGTCCGTCGGGACTCAACTATGGCTACACCTTC.

The chain is built from TRBV4-2 and TRBJ2-2; perhaps TRBD2 as D (5 bases). The CDR3 loop spans 18 amino acids. The germline V gene has CDR1 LGHNA and CDR2 YNFKEQ. V was pared by 4 bases and J by 1 base, with 19 bases between. The CDR3 bases are TGTGCCAGCAGCCCCCCTGAATCCCGTAGCGAGAACACCGGGGAGCTGTTTTTT. It is translated as CASSPPESRSENTGELFF.

V gene TRBV5-6 combines with J gene TRBJ2-3; unclear D gene. The V gene's germline CDR1 is SGHDT and CDR2 YYEEEE. The CDR3 spans 10 residues. Trimming left V 4 bases short and J 5 bases short, with 2 bases between. CDR3 DNA sequence: TGTGCCAGCAGCGGAGATACGCAGTATTTT. Translating gives CASSGDTQYF.

V gene TRBV28 combines with J gene TRBJ2-7; D unresolved. Germline V lookup: CDR1 MDHEN, CDR2 SYDVKM. Trimming left V 7 bases short and J 4 bases short, with 14 bases between. The CDR3 is made up of 13 amino acids. CDR3 DNA: TGTGCCAGCAAGTCCAGGCCTAGATACGAGCAGTACTTC. Residues: CASKSRPRYEQYF. Full variable domain (missing parts from reference TRBV28 and TRBJ2-7): DVKVTQSSRYLVKRTGEKVFLECVQDMDHENMFWYRQDPGLGLRLIYFSYDVKMKEKGDIPEGYSVSREKKERFSLILESASTNQTSMYLCASKSRPRYEQYFGPGTRLTVT.

This chain joins TRBV2 and TRBJ2-2; perhaps TRBD1 as D (6 bases). The length of the CDR3 is 17 residues. Germline CDR1 reads SNHLY; CDR2 reads FYNNEI. Trimming stripped 5 bases from V and 7 bases from J, with 23 bases between. CDR3 sequence: CASSPHPGDRSDGELFF. In nucleotides, the CDR3 is TGTGCCAGCAGTCCGCACCCGGGTGACAGGTCGGACGGGGAGCTGTTTTTT.

V and J are TRBV10-3 and TRBJ1-4; perhaps TRBD1 as D (5 bases). The V end was cut by 6 bases, the J end by 0 bases, with 14 bases between. Germline CDR1 is ENHRY and CDR2 is SYGVKD. The CDR3 extends over 16 amino acids. This chain's CDR3 is CAISGSTGPTNEKLFF. The CDR3 DNA follows: TGTGCCATCAGCGGGTCAACAGGCCCAACTAATGAAAAACTGTTTTTT.

This clone was found a few times. The chain recombines TRBV7-2 with TRBJ2-7, with D unclear. CDR1 and CDR2 (germline): SGHTA, FQGNSA. V was trimmed by 5 bases and J by 9 bases, leaving 23 bases between them. CDR3 length: 15 residues. The CDR3: CASSRDSTTGSVQYF. The CDR3 DNA sequence: TGTGCCAGCAGCCGCGACTCAACGACCGGATCTGTGCAGTACTTC.

This chain uses TRBV6-4 with TRBJ2-3; D is possibly TRBD2 (6 bases). Germline loops: CDR1 MRHNA, CDR2 SNTAGT. CDR3 length: 15 residues. Trimming stripped 3 bases from V and 1 base from J, with 11 bases between. CDR3: CASSDQASGTDTQYF. As DNA, the CDR3 is TGTGCCAGCAGTGATCAGGCTAGCGGCACAGATACGCAGTATTTT.

The chain is built from TRBV15 and TRBJ2-5, with D perhaps TRBD2 (5 bases). Germline assignment: CDR1 LNHNV and CDR2 YYDKDF (reference sequence). The CDR3 is 13 residues long. The V gene lost 3 bases and the J gene lost 4 bases, with 9 bases spanning the gap. CDR3 amino acids: CATSRRALETQYF. The CDR3 DNA sequence: TGTGCCACCAGCAGGAGGGCCTTAGAGACCCAGTACTTC.

This chain joins TRBV2 and TRBJ2-5, with 7 bases matching TRBD2. The ends lost 8 bases at V and 5 bases at J; junction bases unmatched: 5. The CDR3 extends over 12 amino acids. Germline-derived CDR1 and CDR2 are SNHLY and FYNNEI. The CDR3 coding sequence is TGTGCCAGCGGGGGGGGGACGGAGACCCAGTACTTC. It codes for CASGGGTETQYF.

V gene TRBV13 combines with J gene TRBJ1-2, with D hard to call. Trimming removed 0 bases at V and 0 bases at J, with 8 bases between. In germline, CDR1 is PRHDT, CDR2 FYEKMQ (reference sequence). This CDR3 has 15 residues. As DNA, the CDR3 is TGTGCCAGCAGCTTAGGCCCCCCCACTAACTATGGCTACACCTTC. Its translation is CASSLGPPTNYGYTF.

The chain links TRBV28 to TRBJ2-7; 7 bases line up with TRBD1. Trimming cost V 7 bases and J 4 bases; bases outside gene matches: 10. Germline CDR1 MDHEN, CDR2 SYDVKM. This CDR3 is 14 amino acids long. CDR3: CASTRTGAAYEQYF. CDR3 DNA sequence: TGTGCCAGCACCCGGACAGGTGCGGCGTACGAGCAGTACTTC.

The gene calls are TRBV6-6 and TRBJ2-7, with D uncertain. Germline values: CDR1 MNHNY, CDR2 SVGAGI (reference sequence). The CDR3 runs 13 residues. With 8 bases removed from V and 3 bases from J, the gap between germline ends came to 14 bases. The CDR3 coding sequence is TGTGCCAGCGTTGTGGCCGTAAGCTACGAGCAGTACTTC. Its protein is CASVVAVSYEQYF.

The chain couples TRBV9 to TRBJ2-2, with TRBD2 matching 11 bases. Per germline, CDR1 SGDLS and CDR2 YYNGEE. The CDR3 is 16 residues long. With 4 bases clipped from V and 7 bases from J, the junction kept 9 bases outside the gene matches. The CDR3 protein is CASSLIAGGPGGELFF. For the CDR3, the DNA is TGTGCCAGCAGCCTCATAGCGGGGGGGCCCGGCGGGGAGCTGTTTTTT.

J is TRBJ1-5 and V is TRBV6-1, with D tentatively TRBD1 (6 bases). V was clipped by 7 bases and J by 7 bases, with 14 bases between them. In germline, CDR1 is MNHNS, CDR2 SASEGT. The CDR3 contains 13 residues. CDR3 region: CASTTGPRQPQHF. DNA for the CDR3: TGTGCCAGCACCACAGGGCCAAGGCAGCCCCAGCATTTT.

V usage is TRBV12-5 and J usage is TRBJ1-1, with a possible D match to TRBD1 (5 bases). Trimming shortened V by 0 bases and J by 4 bases, and 15 bases separated the two germline ends. The CDR3 has 16 residues. CDR1 is LGHNT and CDR2 is FRNRAP in the germline V gene. CDR3 DNA: TGTGCTAGTGGTTTGGTACGGAGGGGACGCGGCACTGAAGCTTTCTTT. Translation gives CASGLVRRGRGTEAFF.

Only a few counts were recorded for this clone. The chain recombines TRBV5-6 with TRBJ1-5, with TRBD1 matching over 7 bases. The CDR3 covers 13 residues. The germline V gene has CDR1 SGHDT and CDR2 YYEEEE. V lost 4 bases, J lost 7 bases, and 5 bases stayed unmatched. DNA of the CDR3: TGTGCCAGCAGCCGGACAGGTGAACAGCCCCAGCATTTT. It yields the protein CASSRTGEQPQHF.

The V gene is TRBV7-8, the J gene TRBJ1-4; 7 positions match TRBD1. Losses at the gene ends were 2 bases for V and 8 bases for J; bases not matched to a gene: 14. The CDR3 is 17 amino acids. CDR1 and CDR2 (germline): SGHVS, FQNEAQ. CDR3: CASSLPPTGLIAEKLFF. CDR3 DNA sequence: TGTGCCAGCAGCTTACCCCCGACAGGGCTGATCGCGGAAAAACTGTTTTTT.

This clone was picked up a small number of times. CDR3 sequence: CASSLAPGDGYTF. The CDR3 DNA follows: TGTGCCAGCAGCTTAGCGCCAGGGGATGGCTACACCTTC. The genes are TRBV7-6 and TRBJ1-2; weak D call: TRBD1 (6 bases). This CDR3 has 13 residues. The ends were cut back, 0 bases at V and 6 bases at J, with 8 bases in the middle. CDR1 and CDR2 from the germline V gene are SGHVS and FNYEAQ.

This clone appeared a single time. V is TRBV28 and J is TRBJ2-1; D could derive from TRBD1 or TRBD2 (7 bases each). Germline loops: CDR1 MDHEN, CDR2 SYDVKM. The CDR3 runs 18 residues. V was cut by 5 bases and J by 0 bases, with 20 bases left in between. CDR3 sequence: CASSPWERDRSSYNEQFF. DNA of the CDR3: TGTGCCAGCAGTCCTTGGGAGCGGGACAGAAGCTCCTACAATGAGCAGTTCTTC.

The gene calls are TRBV5-8 and TRBJ2-2, with 9 bases matching TRBD2. The junction had 7 bases not matched to a gene; V was cut back by 10 bases and J by 6 bases. The CDR3 is 13 residues long. Germline CDR1 and CDR2: SGHTS and YDEGEE. As DNA, the CDR3 is TGTGCCGAGATAGCGGGAGTATCCGGGGAGCTGTTTTTT. Its protein is CAEIAGVSGELFF. Drawing the rest from reference TRBV5-8 and TRBJ2-2, the complete variable domain is EAGVTQSPTHLIKTRGQQATLRCSPISGHTSVYWYQQALGLGLQFLLWYDEGEERNRGNFPPRFSGRQFPNYSSELNVNALELEDSALYLCAEIAGVSGELFFGEGSRLTVL.

The V call is TRBV6-1, the J call TRBJ2-7; TRBD1 matches 8 bases. Looked up from germline, CDR1 is MNHNS and CDR2 is SASEGT. This CDR3 spans 14 amino acids. V gave up 5 bases and J gave up 0 bases; unmatched junction bases: 3. The CDR3 spells CASSKTGDSYEQYF. As DNA, the CDR3 is TGTGCCAGCAGTAAGACAGGGGACTCCTACGAGCAGTACTTC.

The genes are TRBV7-2 and TRBJ2-7; D is perhaps TRBD2 (6 bases). This CDR3 has 16 amino acids. CDR1 is SGHTA and CDR2 is FQGNSA in the germline V gene. V lost 1 base and J lost 2, with 15 bases in between. As DNA, the CDR3 is TGTGCCAGCAGCTTAGGCCCGGGACTCGCGACCTACGAGCAGTACTTC. Translation gives CASSLGPGLATYEQYF.

The CDR3 bases are TGTGCCAGCAGTTCTGCGGGGGGCTCAAACTACGAGCAGTACTTC. Amino acids: CASSSAGGSNYEQYF. The rearrangement links TRBV28 to TRBJ2-7; 8 bases are shared with TRBD2. Germline V gives CDR1 MDHEN, CDR2 SYDVKM. CDR3 size: 15 residues. V gave up 4 bases and J gave up 3 bases; unmatched junction bases: 8.

The chain recombines TRBV10-3 with TRBJ2-1; 7 positions match TRBD2. The germline gives CDR1 ENHRY, CDR2 SYGVKD. The CDR3 sequence is 17 residues long. V lost 6 bases, J lost 9 bases, and 20 bases stayed unmatched. This CDR3 is CAISPAGGSRFRGEQFF. The CDR3 region has the DNA TGTGCCATCAGCCCCGCCGGGGGGAGCCGGTTTAGGGGTGAGCAGTTCTTC.